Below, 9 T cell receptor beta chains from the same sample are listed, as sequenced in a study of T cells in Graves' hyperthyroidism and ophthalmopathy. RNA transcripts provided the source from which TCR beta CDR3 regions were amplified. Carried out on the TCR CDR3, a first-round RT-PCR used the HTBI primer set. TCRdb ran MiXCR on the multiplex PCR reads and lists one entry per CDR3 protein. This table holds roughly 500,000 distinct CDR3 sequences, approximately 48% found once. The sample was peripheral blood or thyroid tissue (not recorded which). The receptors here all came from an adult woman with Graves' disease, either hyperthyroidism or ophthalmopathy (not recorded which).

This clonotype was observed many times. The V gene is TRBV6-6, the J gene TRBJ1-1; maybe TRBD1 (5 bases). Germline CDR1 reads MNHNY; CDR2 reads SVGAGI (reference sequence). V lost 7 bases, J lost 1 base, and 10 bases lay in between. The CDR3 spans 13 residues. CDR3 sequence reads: CASTKDRNTEAFF. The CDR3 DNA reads TGTGCCAGCACTAAAGACAGGAACACTGAAGCTTTCTTT.

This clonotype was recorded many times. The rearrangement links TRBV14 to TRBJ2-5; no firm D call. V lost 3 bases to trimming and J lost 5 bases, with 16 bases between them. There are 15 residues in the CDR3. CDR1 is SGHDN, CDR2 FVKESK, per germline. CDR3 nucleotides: TGTGCCAGCAGCCAGCTGAAGAGTTATGATGAGACCCAGTACTTC. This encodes CASSQLKSYDETQYF.

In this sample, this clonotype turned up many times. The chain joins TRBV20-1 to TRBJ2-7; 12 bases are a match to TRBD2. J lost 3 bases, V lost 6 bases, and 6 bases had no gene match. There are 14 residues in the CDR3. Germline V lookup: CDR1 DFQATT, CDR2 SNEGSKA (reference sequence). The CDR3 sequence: CSAPRTSGVYEQYF. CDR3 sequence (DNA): TGCAGTGCCCCCCGGACTAGCGGGGTCTACGAGCAGTACTTC.

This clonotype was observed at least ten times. DNA of the CDR3: TGTGCCAGCAGCTTATACCAACGAGGGCAAACGAACACTGAAGCTTTCTTT. Protein: CASSLYQRGQTNTEAFF. This chain links TRBV7-8 with TRBJ1-1; D gene uncertain. CDR3 length: 17 residues. The V gene's germline CDR1 is SGHVS and CDR2 FQNEAQ. The V and J ends lost 2 bases and 1 base respectively, with 17 bases between them.

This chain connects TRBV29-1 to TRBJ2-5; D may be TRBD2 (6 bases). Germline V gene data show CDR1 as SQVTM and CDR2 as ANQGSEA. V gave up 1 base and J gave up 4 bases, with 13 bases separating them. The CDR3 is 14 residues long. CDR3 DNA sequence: TGCAGCGTTGAAGGACTAGTAGAGAGAGAGACCCAGTACTTC. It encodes CSVEGLVERETQYF.

As DNA, the CDR3 is TGCGCCAGCAGCTTGAAGGTCGGGGACAGGGAGGTTCTCTACGAGCAGTACTTC. Translating it yields CASSLKVGDREVLYEQYF. V and J are TRBV5-1 and TRBJ2-7, with TRBD1 identical over 9 bases. Per the germline V gene, CDR1 is SGHRS and CDR2 is YFSETQ. The junction had 14 bases not matched to a gene; V was cut back by 1 base and J by 3 bases. The CDR3 is 18 residues long.

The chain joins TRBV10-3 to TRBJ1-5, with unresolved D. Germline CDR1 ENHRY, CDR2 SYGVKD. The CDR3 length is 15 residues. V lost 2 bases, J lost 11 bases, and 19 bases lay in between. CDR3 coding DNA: TGTGCCATCAGTGAGCAAGCGGGAGGAACGGAGACCCAGCATTTT. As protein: CAISEQAGGTETQHF.

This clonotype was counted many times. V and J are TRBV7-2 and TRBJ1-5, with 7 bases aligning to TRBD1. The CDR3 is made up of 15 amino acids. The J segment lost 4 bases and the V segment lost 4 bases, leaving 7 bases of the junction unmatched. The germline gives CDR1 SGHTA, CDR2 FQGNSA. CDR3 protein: CASSSTRDRNQPQHF. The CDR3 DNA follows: TGTGCCAGCAGCTCCACCCGGGACAGAAATCAGCCCCAGCATTTT.

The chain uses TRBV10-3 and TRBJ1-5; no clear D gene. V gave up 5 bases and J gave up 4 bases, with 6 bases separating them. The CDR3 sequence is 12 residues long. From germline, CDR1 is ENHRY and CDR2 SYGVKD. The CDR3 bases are TGTGCCATCAGTCCGATGAATCAGCCCCAGCATTTT. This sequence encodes CAISPMNQPQHF.